The 21 T cell receptor beta chains given below trace back to one sample, sequenced in a study of PD-1 blockade in mismatch repair-deficient tumors. Profiling relied on immunoSEQ multiplex PCR, and the TCRdb table lists in-frame clones only, not all of them. The table includes roughly 79,000 clones, about 82% detected once. Source: peripheral blood, taken 44 weeks after starting pembrolizumab. The receptors originated from an adult with mismatch repair-deficient cancer.

This clone occurred once. The chain carries TRBV29-1 and TRBJ2-1; 12 bases align to TRBD2. From germline, CDR1 is SQVTM and CDR2 ANQGSEA. Trimming at V came to 7 bases and at J to 0 bases, leaving 10 bases not matched to a gene. The CDR3 is 17 amino acids. Here the CDR3 DNA reads TGCAGCGCCGCGGGACTAGCGGGTAGGAGCTCCTACAATGAGCAGTTCTTC. The encoded protein is CSAAGLAGRSSYNEQFF.

This clone is a singleton in its sample. The rearrangement links TRBV14 to TRBJ2-3; the D gene is possibly TRBD1 (6 bases). The CDR3 runs 19 residues. Germline loops: CDR1 SGHDN, CDR2 FVKESK. Trimming removed 3 bases from V and 2 bases from J, with 24 bases in between. The CDR3 loop is CASSHFSPDSSYLTDTQYF. The CDR3 DNA sequence: TGTGCCAGCAGCCACTTTAGCCCGGACAGCAGCTACCTCACAGATACGCAGTATTTT.

V is TRBV27 and J is TRBJ1-2; 9 nucleotides line up with TRBD1. V lost 3 bases to trimming and J lost 3 bases; unmatched junction nucleotides: 11. Germline V CDR1 and CDR2: MNHEY, SMNVEV (reference sequence). This CDR3 has 17 amino acids. The CDR3 bases are TGTGCCAGCAGTTTCACGGGACAGGGAGGGTTTGACTATGGCTACACCTTC. Translating gives CASSFTGQGGFDYGYTF.

This clone was found once. V gene TRBV15 combines with J gene TRBJ2-5; no definite D call. The CDR3 runs to 14 residues. The V end was cut by 0 bases, the J end by 2 bases, with 7 bases between. Germline V lookup: CDR1 LNHNV, CDR2 YYDKDF (reference sequence). CDR3 loop: CATSRDMGQETQYF. The CDR3 region has the DNA TGTGCCACCAGCAGAGATATGGGACAAGAGACCCAGTACTTC.

The chain employs TRBV18 and TRBJ2-7; 10 positions match TRBD1. Looked up from germline, CDR1 is KGHSH and CDR2 is LQKENI. The length of the CDR3 is 16 residues. V trimming: 4 bases; J trimming: 1 base; junction bases outside the gene matches: 7. The chain's CDR3 is CASSQGQGTGSYEQYF. The CDR3 nucleotides are TGTGCCAGCTCACAGGGACAGGGGACAGGGTCCTACGAGCAGTACTTC.

The rearrangement joins TRBV5-1 to TRBJ1-1; D is perhaps TRBD1 (5 bases). The V end was cut by 2 bases, the J end by 8 bases, with 13 bases between. The CDR3 totals 13 residues. The germline gives CDR1 SGHRS, CDR2 YFSETQ. The CDR3 nucleotides are TGCGCCAGCAGCTTTCCGGGACGATCAGAAGCTTTCTTT. It translates to CASSFPGRSEAFF. Together with reference TRBV5-1 and TRBJ1-1, the CDR3 gives the full variable domain: KAGVTQTPRYLIKTRGQQVTLSCSPISGHRSVSWYQQTPGQGLQFLFEYFSETQRNKGNFPGRFSGRQFSNSRSEMNVSTLELGDSALYLCASSFPGRSEAFFGQGTRLTVV.

The chain has TRBV2 and TRBJ2-1, with no clear D. V shed 4 bases and J shed 1 base, with 8 bases lying between them. Germline CDR1 is SNHLY and CDR2 is FYNNEI. CDR3 length equals 14 residues. The CDR3 loop reads CASSVMGSYNEQFF. Here the CDR3 DNA reads TGTGCCAGCAGTGTCATGGGATCCTACAATGAGCAGTTCTTC.

The chain couples TRBV10-3 to TRBJ2-7; the match to TRBD1 covers 8 bases. CDR3 length equals 14 residues. V lost 6 bases, J lost 3 bases, and 7 bases stayed unmatched. CDR1 is ENHRY and CDR2 is SYGVKD in the germline V gene. The CDR3 DNA sequence: TGTGCCATCAGGGGAGGACAGGGACGCTACGAGCAGTACTTC. Translating gives CAIRGGQGRYEQYF.

This sequence joins TRBV10-3 and TRBJ1-1; D possibly corresponds to TRBD1 (5 bases). V dropped 6 bases and J dropped 7 bases, with 15 bases sitting between them. From germline, CDR1 is ENHRY and CDR2 SYGVKD. The CDR3 is made up of 13 amino acids. Here the CDR3 reads CAIRQTDMGEAFF. The CDR3 coding sequence is TGTGCCATCAGGCAGACAGATATGGGTGAAGCTTTCTTT.

This chain joins TRBV5-4 and TRBJ2-7; 10 nucleotides agree with TRBD1. Germline assignment: CDR1 SGHNT and CDR2 YYREEE (reference sequence). The CDR3 has 15 residues. V shed 4 bases, J shed 3 bases, and the junction held 7 bases outside the gene matches. CDR3 protein: CASSPGGDRGYEQYF. The CDR3 nucleotides are TGTGCCAGCAGCCCTGGAGGGGACAGGGGCTACGAGCAGTACTTC.

The chain joins TRBV7-8 to TRBJ1-2; D is undetermined. V lost 7 bases and J lost 8, with 23 bases in between. The CDR3 spans 15 residues. Germline-derived CDR1 and CDR2 are SGHVS and FQNEAQ. In DNA, the CDR3 is TGTGCCAGCAACCCTATCCATTCCCCCGGTGGAGGCTACACCTTC. This encodes CASNPIHSPGGGYTF.

This chain joins TRBV14 and TRBJ2-7, with 14 bases fitting TRBD2. V was pared by 4 bases and J by 3 bases, with 5 bases of the junction left unmatched. Germline-derived CDR1 and CDR2 are SGHDN and FVKESK. This CDR3 is built from 16 residues. Here the CDR3 DNA reads TGTGCCAGCAGCCTAGGGACTAGCGGGAGACGCTACGAGCAGTACTTC. Translating gives CASSLGTSGRRYEQYF. The full variable domain, its missing parts supplied by reference TRBV14 and TRBJ2-7, is EAGVTQFPSHSVIEKGQTVTLRCDPISGHDNLYWYRRVMGKEIKFLLHFVKESKQDESGMPNNRFLAERTGGTYSTLKVQPAELEDSGVYFCASSLGTSGRRYEQYFGPGTRLTVT.

The J gene is TRBJ2-1, the V gene TRBV18; D unresolved. This CDR3 contains 14 residues. Germline V gene lookup returns CDR1 KGHSH and CDR2 LQKENI. Trimming took 3 bases from V and 2 from J, leaving 8 bases between them. CDR3 sequence: CASSPSSAYNEQFF. In DNA form, the CDR3 reads TGTGCCAGCTCACCTTCGTCGGCCTACAATGAGCAGTTCTTC.

The genes are TRBV6-5 and TRBJ2-7; D is tentatively TRBD1 or TRBD2 (5 bases each). The germline V gene has CDR1 MNHEY and CDR2 SVGAGI. This CDR3 has 10 residues. Trimming left V 10 bases short and J 6 bases short, with 10 bases between. The CDR3 loop reads CAIGDREQYF. In nucleotides, the CDR3 is TGTGCCATCGGGGACCGCGAGCAGTACTTC.

The chain combines TRBV7-9 with TRBJ1-1, with D perhaps matching TRBD1 (5 bases). The CDR3 runs to 15 residues. The V gene lost 5 bases and the J gene lost 3 bases, with 16 bases spanning the gap. Germline loops: CDR1 SEHNR, CDR2 FQNEAQ (reference sequence). Here the CDR3 reads CASSPQVRSDTEAFF. Here the CDR3 DNA reads TGTGCCAGCAGCCCACAGGTTAGATCGGACACTGAAGCTTTCTTT.

The rearrangement uses TRBV7-3 and TRBJ2-3; the match to TRBD2 covers 13 bases. Per germline, CDR1 SGHTA and CDR2 FQGTGA. This CDR3 spans 16 amino acids. J was trimmed by 1 base and V by 5 bases; bases with no gene match: 3. Here the CDR3 DNA reads TGTGCCAGCAGCCCCGGGACTAGCGGGGGCACAGATACGCAGTATTTT. This translates into CASSPGTSGGTDTQYF.

The rearrangement links TRBV7-3 to TRBJ2-1, with D perhaps matching TRBD2 (6 bases). The length of the CDR3 is 13 residues. V was clipped by 5 bases and J by 9 bases, with 14 bases between them. Germline values: CDR1 SGHTA, CDR2 FQGTGA. The DNA of the CDR3 is TGTGCCAGCAGCGTACGGGAGAGGTCTGAGCAGTTCTTC. It codes for CASSVRERSEQFF.

V gene TRBV11-2 combines with J gene TRBJ2-7; 7 positions match TRBD2. This CDR3 has 14 amino acids. Germline V gene sequence: CDR1 SGHAT, CDR2 FQNNGV. V lost 3 bases, J lost 5 bases, and 7 bases stayed unmatched. The CDR3 nucleotides are TGTGCCAGCAGCTTTCGCGGGAGTAACAACGAGCAGTACTTC. Translated, it gives CASSFRGSNNEQYF.

The V call is TRBV7-9, the J call TRBJ2-1, with TRBD2 identical over 13 bases. Germline V gene data show CDR1 as SEHNR and CDR2 as FQNEAQ (reference sequence). The CDR3 covers 19 residues. Unmatched junction bases numbered 9, after V lost 4 bases and J lost 0 bases. CDR3 bases: TGTGCCAGCAGCTCCTCGGGACTAGCGGGAAAGAGCTCCTACAATGAGCAGTTCTTC. This gives the protein CASSSSGLAGKSSYNEQFF.

The gene calls are TRBV19 and TRBJ2-1; weak D call: TRBD1 (5 bases). CDR3 size: 15 residues. Trimming left V 6 bases short and J 3 bases short, with 15 bases between. Germline CDR1 and CDR2: LNHDA and SQIVND (reference sequence). The DNA of the CDR3 is TGTGCCAGTAGCCCTCCTCCAGGGTTCTACAATGAGCAGTTCTTC. The encoded protein is CASSPPPGFYNEQFF.

The chain uses TRBV7-8 and TRBJ2-7; TRBD1 or TRBD2 may be the D gene (5 bases each). CDR1 is SGHVS and CDR2 is FQNEAQ in the germline V gene. The V and J ends lost 2 bases and 3 bases respectively, with 20 bases between them. The length of the CDR3 is 17 residues. The CDR3 nucleotides are TGTGCCAGCAGCTTACGGGGCCTCGAGCGAATAAACTACGAGCAGTACTTC. It specifies CASSLRGLERINYEQYF.